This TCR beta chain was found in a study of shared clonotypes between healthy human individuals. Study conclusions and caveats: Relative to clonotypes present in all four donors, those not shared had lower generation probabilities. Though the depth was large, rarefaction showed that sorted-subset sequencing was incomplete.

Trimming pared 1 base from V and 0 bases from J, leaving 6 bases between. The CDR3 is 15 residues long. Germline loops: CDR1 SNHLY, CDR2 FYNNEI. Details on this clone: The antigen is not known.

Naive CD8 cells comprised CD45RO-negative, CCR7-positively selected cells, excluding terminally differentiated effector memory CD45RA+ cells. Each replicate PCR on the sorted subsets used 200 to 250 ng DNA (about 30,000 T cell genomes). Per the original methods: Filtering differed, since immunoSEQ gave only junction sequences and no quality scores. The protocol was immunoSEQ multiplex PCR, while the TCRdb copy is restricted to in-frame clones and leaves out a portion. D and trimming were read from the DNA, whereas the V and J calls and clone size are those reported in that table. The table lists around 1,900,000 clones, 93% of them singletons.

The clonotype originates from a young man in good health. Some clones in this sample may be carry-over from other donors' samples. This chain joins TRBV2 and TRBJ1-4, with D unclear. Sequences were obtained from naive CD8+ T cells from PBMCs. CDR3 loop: CASSEGGSTNEKLFF. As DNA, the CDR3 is TGTGCCAGCAGTGAAGGTGGTTCAACTAATGAAAAACTGTTTTTT.